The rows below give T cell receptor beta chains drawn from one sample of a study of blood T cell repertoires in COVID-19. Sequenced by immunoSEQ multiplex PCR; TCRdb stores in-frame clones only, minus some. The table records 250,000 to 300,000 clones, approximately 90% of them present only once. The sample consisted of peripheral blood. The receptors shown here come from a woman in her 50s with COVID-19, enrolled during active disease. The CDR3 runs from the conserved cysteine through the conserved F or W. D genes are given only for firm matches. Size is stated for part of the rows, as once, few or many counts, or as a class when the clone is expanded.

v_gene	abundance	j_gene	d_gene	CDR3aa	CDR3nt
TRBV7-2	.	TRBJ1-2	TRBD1	CASSVMDRDYGYTF	TGTGCCAGCAGCGTAATGGACAGGGACTATGGCTACACCTTC
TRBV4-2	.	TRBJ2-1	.	CASSQRSGLTYNEQFF	TGTGCCAGCAGCCAACGCAGCGGGCTCACCTACAATGAGCAGTTCTTC
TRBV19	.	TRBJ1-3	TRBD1	CASSVGGQASGNTIYF	TGTGCCAGTAGCGTAGGTGGACAGGCATCTGGAAACACCATATATTTT
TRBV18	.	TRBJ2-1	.	CASSSGGVSYNEQFF	TGTGCCAGCTCATCCGGGGGAGTATCCTACAATGAGCAGTTCTTC
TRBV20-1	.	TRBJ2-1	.	CSAGGEGGYNEQFF	TGCAGTGCTGGTGGGGAGGGGGGCTACAATGAGCAGTTCTTC
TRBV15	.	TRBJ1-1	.	CATSRGANTEAFF	TGTGCCACCAGCAGAGGGGCGAACACTGAAGCTTTCTTT
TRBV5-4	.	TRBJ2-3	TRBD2	CASSFGQLAVSTDTQYF	TGTGCCAGCAGCTTCGGCCAACTAGCGGTTAGCACAGATACGCAGTATTTT
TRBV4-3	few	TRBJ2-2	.	CASRQGGAGELFF	TGCGCCAGCAGGCAGGGTGGCGCCGGGGAGCTGTTTTTT
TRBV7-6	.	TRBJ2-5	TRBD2	CASSLLIAGASQETQYF	TGTGCCAGCAGCTTATTAATAGCGGGAGCGTCCCAAGAGACCCAGTACTTC
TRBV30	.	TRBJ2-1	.	CAWNSDTYNEQFF	TGTGCCTGGAATAGCGATACGTACAATGAGCAGTTCTTC
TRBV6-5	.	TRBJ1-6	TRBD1	CASSSQGALRSPLHF	TGTGCCAGCAGTTCGCAGGGGGCGCTTCGGTCACCCCTCCACTTT
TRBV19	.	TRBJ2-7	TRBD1	CASTPTGGYEQYF	TGTGCCAGTACCCCGACAGGGGGCTACGAGCAGTACTTC
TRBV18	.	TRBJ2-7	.	CASSQTSYEQYF	TGTGCCAGCTCACAAACAAGCTACGAGCAGTACTTC
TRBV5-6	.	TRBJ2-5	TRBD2	CASSLELAGVEETQYF	TGTGCCAGCAGCTTGGAACTAGCGGGAGTTGAGGAGACCCAGTACTTC
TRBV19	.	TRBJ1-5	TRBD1	CASSASGTASNQPQHF	TGTGCCAGTAGTGCATCCGGGACAGCAAGCAATCAGCCCCAGCATTTT
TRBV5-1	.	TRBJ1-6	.	CASSLDGNNSPLHF	TGCGCCAGCAGCTTGGACGGGAATAATTCACCCCTCCACTTT
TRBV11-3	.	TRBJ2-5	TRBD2	CASKETSGSETQYF	TGTGCCAGCAAAGAAACTAGCGGGAGTGAGACCCAGTACTTC
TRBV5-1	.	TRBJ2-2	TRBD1	CASSLFGTANTGELFF	TGCGCCAGCAGCTTGTTCGGGACAGCCAACACCGGGGAGCTGTTTTTT
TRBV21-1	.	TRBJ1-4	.	CASSKGPGATNEKLFF	TGTGCCAGCAGCAAAGGTCCAGGGGCAACTAATGAAAAACTGTTTTTT
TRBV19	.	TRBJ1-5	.	CASSSVSNQPQHF	TGTGCCAGTAGTTCTGTTAGCAATCAGCCCCAGCATTTT
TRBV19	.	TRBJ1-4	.	CATQARAVVDEKLFF	TGTGCCACCCAAGCGAGGGCAGTTGTAGATGAAAAACTGTTTTTT
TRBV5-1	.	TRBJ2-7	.	CASSWGLNAYEQYF	TGCGCCAGCAGCTGGGGACTGAATGCCTACGAGCAGTACTTC
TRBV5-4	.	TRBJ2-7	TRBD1	CASSSGQGKFYEQYF	TGTGCCAGCAGCTCAGGACAGGGAAAGTTCTACGAGCAGTACTTC
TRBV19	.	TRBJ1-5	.	CASSPSGTNPSQHF	TGTGCCAGTAGTCCTTCCGGGACAAATCCGTCCCAGCATTTT
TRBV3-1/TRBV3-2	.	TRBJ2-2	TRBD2	CATRWTSGYTGELFF	TGTGCCACCCGGTGGACTAGCGGTTACACCGGGGAGCTGTTTTTT
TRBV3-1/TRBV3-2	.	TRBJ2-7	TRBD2	CASSRPGLAVYEQYF	TGTGCCAGCAGCCGTCCGGGACTAGCGGTCTACGAGCAGTACTTC
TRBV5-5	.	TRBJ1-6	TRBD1	CASSMPGQLRGSPLHF	TGTGCCAGCAGCATGCCGGGACAGCTTAGGGGTTCACCCCTCCACTTT
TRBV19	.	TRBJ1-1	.	CASSKANTEAFF	TGTGCCAGTAGTAAAGCGAACACTGAAGCTTTCTTT
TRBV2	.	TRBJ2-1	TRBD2	CASTQREGYGANEQFF	TGTGCCAGCACCCAGCGGGAGGGTTATGGGGCGAATGAGCAGTTCTTC
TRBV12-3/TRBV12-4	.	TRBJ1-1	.	CASSWGRGTEAFF	TGTGCCAGCAGTTGGGGCAGGGGCACTGAAGCTTTCTTT
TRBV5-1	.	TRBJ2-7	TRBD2	CASSTGTTTYEQYF	TGCGCCAGCAGCACCGGGACTACTACCTACGAGCAGTACTTC
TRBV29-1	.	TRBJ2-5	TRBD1	CSVEETGTGRETQYF	TGCAGCGTTGAAGAAACCGGGACAGGGAGGGAGACCCAGTACTTC
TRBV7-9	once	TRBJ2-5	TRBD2	CASSSLPGRETQYF	TGTGCCAGCAGCTCACTCCCCGGGAGGGAGACCCAGTACTTC
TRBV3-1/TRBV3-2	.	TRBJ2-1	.	CASSQEAGKQFF	TGTGCCAGCAGCCAAGAGGCGGGGAAGCAGTTCTTC
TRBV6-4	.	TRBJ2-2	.	CASSDSKGERPELFF	TGTGCCAGCAGTGACTCTAAGGGGGAAAGACCCGAGCTGTTTTTT
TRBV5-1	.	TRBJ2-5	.	CASSFTGDQETQYF	TGCGCCAGCAGCTTTACGGGGGACCAAGAGACCCAGTACTTC
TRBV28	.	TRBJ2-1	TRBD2	CASSFRGRFYNEQFF	TGTGCCAGCAGTTTTCGCGGGAGATTCTACAATGAGCAGTTCTTC
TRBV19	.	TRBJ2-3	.	CASSAMTSFGDTQYF	TGTGCCTCTTCAGCGATGACTTCCTTTGGGGATACGCAGTATTTT
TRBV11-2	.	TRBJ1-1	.	CASSPRTPNTEAFF	TGTGCCAGCAGCCCTCGGACACCGAACACTGAAGCTTTCTTT
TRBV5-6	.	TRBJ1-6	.	CASSQYSPYNSPLHF	TGTGCCAGCAGCCAATACAGTCCCTATAATTCACCCCTCCACTTT
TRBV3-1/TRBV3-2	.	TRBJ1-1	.	CASSLTTGEAFF	TGTGCCAGCAGCCTTACAACAGGGGAAGCTTTCTTT
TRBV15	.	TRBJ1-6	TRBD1	CATSRDPTGANSPLHF	TGTGCCACCAGCAGAGATCCCACAGGGGCCAATTCACCCCTCCACTTT
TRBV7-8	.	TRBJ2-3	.	CASSSDPSAADTQYF	TGTGCCAGCAGCTCCGACCCTAGCGCCGCAGATACGCAGTATTTT
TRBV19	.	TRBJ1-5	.	CASMVQAGVAQHF	TGTGCCAGTATGGTCCAGGCAGGCGTGGCCCAGCATTTT
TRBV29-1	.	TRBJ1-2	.	CSVATVDYGYTF	TGCAGCGTCGCAACAGTGGACTATGGCTACACCTTC
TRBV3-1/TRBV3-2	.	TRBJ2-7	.	CASSQFNEQYF	TGTGCCAGCAGCCAATTTAACGAGCAGTACTTC
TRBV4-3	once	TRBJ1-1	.	CASSQEGGRRTEAFF	TGCGCCAGCAGCCAAGAAGGGGGAAGACGGACTGAAGCTTTCTTT
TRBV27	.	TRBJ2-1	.	CASSRDRSGYNEQFF	TGTGCCAGCAGTCGTGACAGGAGCGGATACAATGAGCAGTTCTTC
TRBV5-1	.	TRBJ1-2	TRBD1	CASSAGQGHYGYTF	TGCGCCAGCAGCGCGGGACAGGGCCACTATGGCTACACCTTC
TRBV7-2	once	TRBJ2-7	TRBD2	CASSLAPGGSPWGEQYF	TGTGCCAGCAGCTTAGCGCCGGGCGGGAGCCCCTGGGGAGAGCAGTACTTC
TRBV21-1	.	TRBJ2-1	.	CASSPEGGTGDRHSYNEQFF	TGTGCCAGCAGCCCAGAGGGCGGGACAGGGGATAGGCACTCATACAATGAGCAGTTCTTC
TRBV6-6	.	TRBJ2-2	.	CASSLSTGPSTGELFF	TGTGCCAGCAGTTTGAGTACAGGCCCTTCTACCGGGGAGCTGTTTTTT
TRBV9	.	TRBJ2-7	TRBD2	CASSAPGLDSYEQYF	TGTGCCAGCAGCGCACCGGGACTAGACTCCTACGAGCAGTACTTC
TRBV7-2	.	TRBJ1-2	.	CASSFGQNYGYTF	TGTGCCAGCAGTTTCGGACAAAACTATGGCTACACCTTC
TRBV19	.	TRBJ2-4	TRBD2	CASSPQDSSGGIQYF	TGTGCCAGTAGTCCCCAAGATTCGTCGGGAGGGATTCAGTACTTC
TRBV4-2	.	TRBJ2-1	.	CASSQDITGFFLDRFF	TGTGCCAGCAGCCAAGATATTACGGGATTTTTCTTAGATCGGTTCTTC
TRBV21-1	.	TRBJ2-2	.	CAIIGELFF	TGTGCCATCATCGGGGAGCTGTTTTTT
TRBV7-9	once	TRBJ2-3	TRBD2	CASSYPSGRDTQYF	TGTGCCAGCAGCTACCCTAGCGGGAGGGATACGCAGTATTTT
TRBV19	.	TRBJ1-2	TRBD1	CASSTQRQGRSGYTF	TGTGCCAGTAGTACCCAAAGACAGGGTCGAAGTGGCTACACCTTC